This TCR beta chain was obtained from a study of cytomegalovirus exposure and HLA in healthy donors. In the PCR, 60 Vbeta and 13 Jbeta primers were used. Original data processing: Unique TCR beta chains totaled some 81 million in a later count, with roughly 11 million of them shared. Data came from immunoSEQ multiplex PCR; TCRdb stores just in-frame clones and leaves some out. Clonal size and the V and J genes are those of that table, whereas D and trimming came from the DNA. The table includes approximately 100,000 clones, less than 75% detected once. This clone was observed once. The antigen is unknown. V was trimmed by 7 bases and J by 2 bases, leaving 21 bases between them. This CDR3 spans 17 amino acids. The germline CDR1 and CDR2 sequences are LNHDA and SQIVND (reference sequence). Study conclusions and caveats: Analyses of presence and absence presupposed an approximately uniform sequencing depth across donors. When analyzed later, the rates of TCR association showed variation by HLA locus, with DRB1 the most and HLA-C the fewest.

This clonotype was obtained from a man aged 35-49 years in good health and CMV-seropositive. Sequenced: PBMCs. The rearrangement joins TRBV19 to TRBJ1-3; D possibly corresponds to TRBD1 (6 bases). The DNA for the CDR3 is TGTGCCAGTACAACCCGAAGCGGGGGGGGCGCTGGAAACACCATATATTTT. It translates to CASTTRSGGGAGNTIYF.